The next 8 T cell receptor beta chains were all read from a single sample in a study of T-cell reconstitution after alpha-beta-depleted transplantation in children. A library of TCRbeta sequences, prepared with unique molecular identifiers, was generated. TCRdb used MiXCR to reprocess the PCR reads, holding one entry per CDR3 protein. The data show approximately 100,000 distinct CDR3 sequences, with 10% to 15% seen just once and about 15% held by the top ten. The sequencing here drew on PBMCs from the stem cell graft donor, taken from the stem cell graft. These receptors were taken from a human donor who donated a stem cell graft to a child with inherited bone marrow failure.

At least ten counts were recorded for this clonotype. J is TRBJ2-1 and V is TRBV5-4; TRBD2 matches at 11 bases. Germline trimming cut 3 bases from V and 5 bases from J; bases unmatched to any gene: 7. The V gene's germline CDR1 is SGHNT and CDR2 YYREEE (reference sequence). The CDR3 extends over 16 amino acids. The CDR3 reads CASSSGSGRADNEQFF. DNA for the CDR3: TGTGCCAGCAGCTCTGGTAGCGGGAGGGCCGACAATGAGCAGTTCTTC.

This clonotype was seen repeatedly, ten times or more. The CDR3: CASSPSPTGREYEQYF. CDR3 coding DNA: TGCGCCAGCAGCCCTTCCCCGACTGGGCGGGAGTACGAGCAGTACTTC. V and J are TRBV4-1 and TRBJ2-7; TRBD2 matches 7 bases. Germline CDR1 is MGHRA and CDR2 is YSYEKL. The V segment lost 4 bases and the J segment 4 bases; nucleotides outside the gene matches: 13. The CDR3 has 16 amino acids.

This clonotype was seen ten or more times. This chain uses TRBV7-2 with TRBJ1-1, with a tentative D call TRBD1 (6 bases). The CDR3 runs 15 residues. With 1 base removed from V and 4 bases from J, the gap between germline ends came to 13 bases. CDR1 and CDR2 from the germline V gene are SGHTA and FQGNSA. CDR3 in amino acids: CASSLVGALGTEAFF. The CDR3 DNA is TGTGCCAGCAGCTTAGTGGGGGCGTTGGGCACTGAAGCTTTCTTT. The full variable domain, completed using reference TRBV7-2 and TRBJ1-1, is GAGVSQSPSNKVTEKGKDVELRCDPISGHTALYWYRQSLGQGLEFLIYFQGNSAPDKSGLPSDRFSAERTGGSVSTLTIQRTQQEDSAVYLCASSLVGALGTEAFFGQGTRLTVV.

This clonotype has a handful of counts. The V call is TRBV4-3, the J call TRBJ2-3; 8 bases align to TRBD2. CDR1 LGHNA and CDR2 YSLEER come from the germline V gene. The CDR3 loop spans 17 amino acids. V shed 0 bases, J shed 2 bases, and the junction held 7 bases outside the gene matches. The CDR3 nucleotides read TGCGCCAGCAGCCAAGATTTTACTAGCGGCTTCACAGATACGCAGTATTTT. It specifies CASSQDFTSGFTDTQYF.

This clonotype has more than one count but fewer than ten. The chain employs TRBV30 and TRBJ1-5; D remains unclear. Germline CDR1 reads GTSNPN; CDR2 reads SVGIG (reference sequence). Trimming removed 0 bases at V and 3 bases at J, with 18 bases between. The CDR3 loop spans 17 amino acids. CDR3 amino acids: CAWSVPNPGQTNQPQHF. CDR3 coding DNA: TGTGCCTGGAGTGTCCCCAATCCCGGGCAAACCAATCAGCCCCAGCATTTT.

This clonotype was found many times. The chain employs TRBV11-2 and TRBJ2-3; tentatively, D is TRBD2 (5 bases). V dropped 4 bases and J dropped 5 bases, with 13 bases sitting between them. This CDR3 has 14 amino acids. The germline CDR1 and CDR2 sequences are SGHAT and FQNNGV. CDR3 sequence: CASSSRSGIDTQYF. For the CDR3, the DNA is TGTGCCAGCAGCTCCCGTTCCGGGATAGATACGCAGTATTTT.

At least ten counts were recorded for this clonotype. The chain employs TRBV29-1 and TRBJ1-1; D unresolved. V was shortened by 0 bases and J by 0 bases, with 17 bases between the two germline ends. CDR1 is SQVTM and CDR2 is ANQGSEA in the germline V gene. The CDR3 is made up of 17 amino acids. CDR3 amino acids: CSVEDFSPGGMNTEAFF. In nucleotides, the CDR3 is TGCAGCGTTGAAGACTTCTCTCCAGGAGGGATGAACACTGAAGCTTTCTTT.

There are many counts of this clonotype. V gene TRBV7-6 combines with J gene TRBJ2-7; D may be TRBD2 (6 bases). The CDR3 is 15 amino acids. Deletions cut 3 bases from V and 0 bases from J, with 12 bases between. CDR1 is SGHVS, CDR2 FNYEAQ, per germline. The CDR3 nucleotides read TGTGCCAGCAGCTTTTTTCGCGGGATCTCCTACGAGCAGTACTTC. Translation: CASSFFRGISYEQYF.